This T cell receptor beta chain was recorded in a study of shared T cell receptors in the human thymus. V was clipped by 6 bases and J by 8 bases; unmatched bases: 14. The germline gives CDR1 MDHEN, CDR2 SYDVKM. This CDR3 contains 17 residues. Generated by immunoSEQ multiplex PCR, the TCRdb table keeps only in-frame clones and is missing some. The sample lists just under 550,000 clones, approximately 80% occurring once. The same sample was also studied in work on human thymus T cells. That paper adds: The thymus tissue came from resections taken during corrective heart surgery. Repertoires from thymus and blood appeared to show biased V and J gene usage.

The chain combines TRBV28 with TRBJ2-3; TRBD2 matches at 13 bases. This clonotype was obtained from a boy under three years old with a congenital heart defect. Sample: thymocytes. The CDR3 sequence is CASSPGPTSGRASTQYF. The CDR3 DNA is TGTGCCAGCAGCCCCGGGCCCACTAGCGGGAGGGCCAGTACGCAGTATTTT. Looking up the rest from reference TRBV28 and TRBJ2-3 gives the full variable domain: DVKVTQSSRYLVKRTGEKVFLECVQDMDHENMFWYRQDPGLGLRLIYFSYDVKMKEKGDIPEGYSVSREKKERFSLILESASTNQTSMYLCASSPGPTSGRASTQYFGPGTRLTVL.